This T cell receptor beta chain appears in the sequencing data of a study of blood T cell repertoires in COVID-19. For the study at large: Donors in the United States, Italy and Spain gave samples during acute or convalescent COVID-19.

The table came from immunoSEQ multiplex PCR; TCRdb's copy has only in-frame clones and leaves some out. Of over 100,000 clones in the sample, roughly 80% are singletons; the top ten hold roughly 3.3%. The V gene lost 5 bases and the J gene lost 7 bases, with 18 bases spanning the gap. Germline V CDR1 and CDR2: SEHNR, FQNEAQ (reference sequence). This CDR3 is 15 amino acids long. The TCR sequence derives from a woman of 80 years or more with active or convalescent COVID-19. Sequences were obtained from peripheral blood. The chain links TRBV7-9 to TRBJ2-1, with D perhaps matching TRBD2 (6 bases). CDR3 loop: CASSRRRVGGNEQFF. The CDR3 DNA reads TGTGCCAGCAGCCGTCGACGCGTTGGGGGGAATGAGCAGTTCTTC.